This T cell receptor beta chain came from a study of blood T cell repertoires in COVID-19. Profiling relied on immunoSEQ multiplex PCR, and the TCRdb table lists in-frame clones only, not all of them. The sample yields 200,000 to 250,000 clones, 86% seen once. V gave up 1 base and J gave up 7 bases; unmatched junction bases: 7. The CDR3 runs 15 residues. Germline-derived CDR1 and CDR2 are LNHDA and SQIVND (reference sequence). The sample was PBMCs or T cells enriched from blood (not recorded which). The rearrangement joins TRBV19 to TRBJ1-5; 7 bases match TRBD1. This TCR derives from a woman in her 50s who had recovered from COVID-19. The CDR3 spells CASSIVGDSPQPQHF. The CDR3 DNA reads TGTGCCAGTAGTATAGTGGGGGACAGTCCCCAGCCCCAGCATTTT.